These 23 T cell receptor beta chains share one sample of origin, sequenced in a study of blood T cell dynamics during melanoma immunotherapy. Sequencing was performed with immunoSEQ multiplex PCR; in TCRdb, only in-frame clones are kept and a portion is missing. Of about 11,000 clones in the sample, roughly 84% were seen once. Time point described: week 3, after first cycle of checkpoint inhibitor. The sequencing here drew on blood, taken from a patient treated with checkpoint blockade. These receptor sequences come from a human donor with melanoma.

The chain uses TRBV5-1 and TRBJ1-4; D perhaps matches TRBD1 (6 bases). The V gene lost 2 bases and the J gene lost 1 base, with 6 bases spanning the gap. The CDR3 is 14 amino acids. Germline values: CDR1 SGHRS, CDR2 YFSETQ. The CDR3 loop reads CASSLQGTNEKLFF. In DNA form, the CDR3 reads TGCGCCAGCAGCTTACAGGGAACTAATGAAAAACTGTTTTTT.

The V gene is TRBV28, the J gene TRBJ2-7, with TRBD2 matching 14 bases. V lost 5 bases to trimming and J lost 3 bases; unmatched junction nucleotides: 3. The CDR3 covers 15 residues. The germline V gene encodes CDR1 MDHEN and CDR2 SYDVKM. In nucleotides, the CDR3 is TGTGCCAGCAGTAACGGACTAGCGGGGGGCTACGAGCAGTACTTC. As protein: CASSNGLAGGYEQYF.

This chain links TRBV6-4 with TRBJ1-6, with 11 bases matching TRBD1. The germline V gene encodes CDR1 MRHNA and CDR2 SNTAGT. The CDR3 spans 14 residues. The V and J ends lost 5 bases and 9 bases, in that order; junction bases with no gene match: 3. CDR3 sequence reads: CASSSGTGGSPLHF. In DNA, the CDR3 is TGTGCCAGCAGTTCCGGGACAGGGGGTTCACCCCTCCACTTT.

The V call is TRBV29-1, the J call TRBJ2-7; 9 bases match TRBD1. The CDR3 runs to 12 residues. The V gene end was trimmed by 6 bases and the J gene end by 2 bases; junction bases not matched to a gene: 2. CDR1 and CDR2 (germline): SQVTM, ANQGSEA. CDR3 nucleotide sequence: TGCAGCGTGGGGACAGGGCCCTACGAGCAGTACTTC. Translation: CSVGTGPYEQYF.

The chain employs TRBV7-8 and TRBJ2-3, with TRBD1 matching over 8 bases. J gave up 0 bases and V 3 bases, and 5 bases lay outside the gene matches. The CDR3 consists of 16 residues. Germline CDR1 and CDR2: SGHVS and FQNEAQ. CDR3 DNA sequence: TGTGCCAGCAGCTTGGGACAGGCGCTTAGCACAGATACGCAGTATTTT. It encodes CASSLGQALSTDTQYF.

The J gene is TRBJ1-2, the V gene TRBV6-5; TRBD1 is a possible D gene (5 bases). Trimming left V 8 bases short and J 4 bases short, with 14 bases between. The CDR3 length is 13 residues. Germline V lookup: CDR1 MNHEY, CDR2 SVGAGI. Here the CDR3 DNA reads TGTGCCAGCGGGCAGGGCCTGGGCTATGGCTACACCTTC. Translated, it gives CASGQGLGYGYTF.

The J gene is TRBJ2-3, the V gene TRBV5-4; 10 nucleotides match TRBD2. This CDR3 comprises 18 residues. V lost 4 bases to trimming and J lost 2 bases; unmatched junction nucleotides: 13. CDR1 is SGHNT and CDR2 is YYREEE in the germline V gene (reference sequence). The chain's CDR3 is CASSPHLGTSASTDTQYF. CDR3 nucleotide sequence: TGTGCCAGCAGCCCCCATCTGGGGACTAGCGCTTCCACAGATACGCAGTATTTT.

V and J are TRBV15 and TRBJ2-1; D possibly corresponds to TRBD1 (6 bases). The CDR3 is made up of 14 amino acids. The V gene's germline CDR1 is LNHNV and CDR2 YYDKDF (reference sequence). Trimming took 3 bases from V and 5 from J, leaving 11 bases between them. The CDR3 DNA reads TGTGCCACCAGCAGGACAGGTCGGCACAATGAGCAGTTCTTC. Residues: CATSRTGRHNEQFF.

The V gene is TRBV2, the J gene TRBJ2-5, with D uncertain. With the DNA end fitting TRBJ2-7 better, the J assignment may be wrong. The CDR3 runs to 15 residues. Germline V gene data show CDR1 as SNHLY and CDR2 as FYNNEI. CDR3 loop: CASSVYQGSSYEQYF. CDR3 DNA sequence: TGTGCCAGCAGTGTTTATCAAGGCAGCTCCTACGAGCAGTACTTC.

The table lists this clone with a few counts. This rearrangement joins TRBV11-1 to TRBJ2-5; D remains unclear. V was cut by 7 bases and J by 3 bases, with 12 bases left in between. CDR1 is SGHAT, CDR2 FQDESV, per germline (reference sequence). CDR3 length: 13 amino acids. This CDR3 reads CASTPALKETQYF. CDR3 bases: TGTGCCAGCACTCCGGCACTGAAAGAGACCCAGTACTTC.

This clone was seen only a few times. This chain uses TRBV4-1 with TRBJ1-1; D is possibly TRBD1 (6 bases). V lost 4 bases and J lost 4, with 13 bases in between. Germline V gene data show CDR1 as MGHRA and CDR2 as YSYEKL. This CDR3 has 14 amino acids. The CDR3 nucleotides read TGCGCCAGCAGCCCCAACAGGGATCCCACTGAAGCTTTCTTT. The encoded protein is CASSPNRDPTEAFF.

V and J are TRBV5-1 and TRBJ2-3; 7 bases align to TRBD1. Losses at the gene ends were 4 bases for V and 2 bases for J; bases not matched to a gene: 10. Germline V lookup: CDR1 SGHRS, CDR2 YFSETQ. The CDR3 runs to 16 residues. CDR3 bases: TGCGCCAGCAGCCTGTCCGGGACAGCAATCACAGATACGCAGTATTTT. It translates to CASSLSGTAITDTQYF.

The CDR3 region is CASSRLRTAQETQYF. The CDR3 coding sequence is TGTGCCAGCAGCCGACTGAGGACAGCTCAAGAGACCCAGTACTTC. The rearrangement uses TRBV14 and TRBJ2-5; tentative D call: TRBD1 (6 bases). The CDR3 is made up of 15 amino acids. V lost 4 bases and J lost 2, with 14 bases in between. Germline CDR1 and CDR2: SGHDN and FVKESK.

In its sample, this clone was seen once. The rearrangement links TRBV6-5 to TRBJ2-5; 9 bases match TRBD1. The CDR3 spans 15 residues. Germline V gene lookup returns CDR1 MNHEY and CDR2 SVGAGI. The V gene end was trimmed by 6 bases and the J gene end by 5 bases; junction bases not matched to a gene: 10. The CDR3 DNA reads TGTGCCAGCAGAATAACAGGGGGCGCGAGGGAGACCCAGTACTTC. Amino acids: CASRITGGARETQYF.

The chain is built from TRBV7-3 and TRBJ1-5; 7 bases agree with TRBD1. Germline V gene lookup returns CDR1 SGHTA and CDR2 FQGTGA. Unmatched junction bases numbered 2, after V lost 5 bases and J lost 1 base. This CDR3 has 14 amino acids. The CDR3 protein is CASSQDRSNQPQHF. CDR3 coding DNA: TGTGCCAGCAGCCAGGACAGGAGCAATCAGCCCCAGCATTTT.

This clone was counted between two and nine times. The chain has TRBV6-1 and TRBJ1-6; 7 bases match TRBD1. This CDR3 region has 13 residues. Germline trimming cut 7 bases from V and 7 bases from J; bases unmatched to any gene: 4. The V gene's germline CDR1 is MNHNS and CDR2 SASEGT. Written as DNA, the CDR3 is TGTGCCAGCAACCTACAGGGGAATTCACCCCTCCACTTT. This codes for CASNLQGNSPLHF.

This clone was seen only a few times. V gene TRBV7-9 combines with J gene TRBJ1-1, with D possibly TRBD1 on 6 matching bases. The V end was cut by 1 base, the J end by 1 base, with 10 bases between. Germline V gene lookup returns CDR1 SEHNR and CDR2 FQNEAQ (reference sequence). The CDR3 length is 15 residues. In nucleotides, the CDR3 is TGTGCCAGCAGCTTAGAGGCAGGGGCGAACACTGAAGCTTTCTTT. It specifies CASSLEAGANTEAFF.

CDR3 sequence: CASSSGQGVGTQYF. CDR3 coding DNA: TGTGCCAGTAGTTCCGGACAGGGAGTAGGGACCCAGTACTTC. The chain carries TRBV19 and TRBJ2-5, with TRBD1 identical over 8 bases. This CDR3 contains 14 residues. The germline V gene encodes CDR1 LNHDA and CDR2 SQIVND (reference sequence). V trimming: 5 bases; J trimming: 7 bases; junction bases outside the gene matches: 9. Together with reference TRBV19 and TRBJ2-5, the CDR3 gives the full variable domain: DGGITQSPKYLFRKEGQNVTLSCEQNLNHDAMYWYRQDPGQGLRLIYYSQIVNDFQKGDIAEGYSVSREKKESFPLTVTSAQKNPTAFYLCASSSGQGVGTQYFGPGTRLLVL.

The J gene is TRBJ1-1, the V gene TRBV6-5; D gene unclear. In germline, CDR1 is MNHEY, CDR2 SVGAGI. The CDR3 runs to 11 residues. V gave up 10 bases and J gave up 1 base, with 7 bases separating them. For the CDR3, the DNA is TGTGCCACCTTTGGGAACACTGAAGCTTTCTTT. It is translated as CATFGNTEAFF.

The V gene is TRBV7-3, the J gene TRBJ1-1; D gene ambiguous. Per germline, CDR1 SGHTA and CDR2 FQGTGA. This CDR3 spans 12 amino acids. V was clipped by 0 bases and J by 5 bases, with 4 bases between them. The CDR3 spells CASSLTGTEAFF. DNA of the CDR3: TGTGCCAGCAGCTTAACGGGAACTGAAGCTTTCTTT.

The chain links TRBV5-6 to TRBJ2-5, with TRBD2 matching over 13 bases. V gave up 6 bases and J gave up 4 bases; unmatched junction bases: 6. The CDR3 is 15 amino acids. The germline V gene encodes CDR1 SGHDT and CDR2 YYEEEE. CDR3 bases: TGTGCCAGCACCACTAGCGGGGGGGCAGGAGAGACCCAGTACTTC. This encodes CASTTSGGAGETQYF.

The chain links TRBV7-9 to TRBJ1-2; D unclear. The V end was cut by 1 base, the J end by 7 bases, with 7 bases between. The CDR3 runs 12 residues. CDR1 SEHNR and CDR2 FQNEAQ come from the germline V gene (reference sequence). The DNA of the CDR3 is TGTGCCAGCAGCTTAGGGACGGGTGGCTACACCTTC. This encodes CASSLGTGGYTF.

The chain couples TRBV5-1 to TRBJ2-7, with 10 bases aligning to TRBD2. Per the germline V gene, CDR1 is SGHRS and CDR2 is YFSETQ. Trimming cost V 6 bases and J 5 bases; bases outside gene matches: 11. The CDR3 is 15 residues long. As DNA, the CDR3 is TGCGCCAGCAACGTTGGACTAGCGGAATCTGACGAGCAGTACTTC. It specifies CASNVGLAESDEQYF.